This TCR beta chain was sequenced for a study of T cell repertoires in cytomegalovirus infection. The CDR3 covers 13 residues. Per germline, CDR1 MNHEY and CDR2 SVGEGT. Trimming cost V 7 bases and J 6 bases, with 15 bases left between them. Concerning this clonotype: The antigen is not known.

MiXCR was run by TCRdb on the reads, yielding one entry per CDR3 protein. The table includes fewer than 950,000 distinct CDR3 sequences, 30% to 35% detected once. This TCR derives from a human donor in good health (CMV status not recorded). Some clones in this sample may be carry-over from other donors' samples. The source material was cultured CD8+ T cells from PBMCs, sampled from culture after CMV antigen stimulation. This chain links TRBV6-2 or TRBV6-3 with TRBJ1-1; weak D call: TRBD1 (5 bases). The CDR3 nucleotides read TGTGCCAGCAACCTCGGGGGGAGCCCTGAAGCTTTCTTT. Its translation: CASNLGGSPEAFF.